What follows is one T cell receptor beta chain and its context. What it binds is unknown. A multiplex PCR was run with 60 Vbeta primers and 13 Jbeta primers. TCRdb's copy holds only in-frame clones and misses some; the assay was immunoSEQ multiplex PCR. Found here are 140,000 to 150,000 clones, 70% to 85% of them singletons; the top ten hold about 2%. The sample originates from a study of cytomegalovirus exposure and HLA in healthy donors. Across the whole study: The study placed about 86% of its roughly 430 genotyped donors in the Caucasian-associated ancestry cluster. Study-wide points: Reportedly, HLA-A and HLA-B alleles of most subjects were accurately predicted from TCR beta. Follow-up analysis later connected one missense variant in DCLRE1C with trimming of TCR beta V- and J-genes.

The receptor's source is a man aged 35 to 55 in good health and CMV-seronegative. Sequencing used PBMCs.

The CDR3: CASSLRGPSSYEQYF. CDR3 sequence (DNA): TGTGCCAGCAGTTTAAGGGGGCCAAGCTCCTACGAGCAGTACTTC. This chain links TRBV27 with TRBJ2-7; TRBD1 matches at 7 bases. This CDR3 spans 15 amino acids. V lost 2 bases to trimming and J lost 0 bases; unmatched junction nucleotides: 4. Germline assignment: CDR1 MNHEY and CDR2 SMNVEV (reference sequence).